This T cell receptor (beta chain) derives from a study of blood T cell repertoires in COVID-19. Across the whole study: COVID-19 samples collected from the United States, Italy and Spain covered acute and convalescent phases. The cDNA or gDNA used as material had been derived from T cells, B-cell-depleted T cells, or PBMCs.

Authors' methods: How many nucleated cells were present was estimated from reference gene primer amplification. Measured with immunoSEQ multiplex PCR; TCRdb has only the in-frame clones, and not every one. That table supplies the V and J calls and clone size; D and trimming were determined from the DNA. In the table there are about 99,000 clones, roughly nine tenths of which are singletons. Germline CDR1 is LNHDA and CDR2 is SQIVND (reference sequence). V gave up 7 bases and J gave up 5 bases, with 14 bases separating them. CDR3 length: 13 residues. The receptor was isolated from a woman aged 60-70 years with acute or convalescent COVID-19. Sequencing was carried out using peripheral blood. V usage is TRBV19 and J usage is TRBJ1-1, with a possible D match to TRBD1 (5 bases). The CDR3 DNA follows: TGTGCCAGTAAAGGGGTACGGGTTACTGAAGCTTTCTTT. Amino acid sequence: CASKGVRVTEAFF.